Below are 9 T cell receptor beta chains sequenced from a single sample in a study of blood T cells in healthy people across ages. Sample-barcoded 5' priming and a J-beta primer mix drove a second PCR of roughly 6 to 12 cycles. Each CDR3 protein is one row after TCRdb ran MiXCR on the 5' RACE reads. The sample includes over a million distinct CDR3 sequences, almost 25% of them seen just once. This sample also appeared in a second study, on T cells of mothers and their children.

The material sequenced was blood. The receptors derive from a girl aged 2 to 10 in good health.

V and J are TRBV5-1 and TRBJ2-5; 10 bases match TRBD1. V was pared by 4 bases and J by 4 bases, with 7 bases of the junction left unmatched. The germline V gene has CDR1 SGHRS and CDR2 YFSETQ. CDR3 size: 15 residues. The CDR3 loop reads CASSALGQGRETQYF. The CDR3 coding sequence is TGCGCCAGCAGCGCTTTGGGACAGGGGAGAGAGACCCAGTACTTC.

The CDR3 here is CASSSRSVDEQYF. The CDR3 nucleotides are TGTGCCAGCAGTTCTCGCAGTGTGGACGAGCAGTACTTC. The genes are TRBV27 and TRBJ2-7, with D unresolved. The CDR3 is 13 amino acids. CDR1 is MNHEY, CDR2 SMNVEV, per germline (reference sequence). V lost 4 bases, J lost 5 bases, and 12 bases lay in between.

A few counts support this clonotype. One end of the junction does not line up with germline, which may come from a read error. The rearrangement links TRBV6-6 to TRBJ2-7, with D perhaps TRBD1 or TRBD2 (5 bases each). CDR1 MNHNY and CDR2 SVGAGI come from the germline V gene (reference sequence). The CDR3 covers 14 residues. CDR3 loop: CASSGKWGYDEQSF. Here the CDR3 DNA reads TGTGCGAGCTCGGGAAAGTGGGGGTATGACGAGCAGTCCTTC.

The rearrangement links TRBV29-1 to TRBJ2-1; 12 bases are shared with TRBD2. This CDR3 region has 19 residues. Per germline, CDR1 SQVTM and CDR2 ANQGSEA. The trim removed 0 bases at V and 6 bases at J, leaving 15 bases unmatched. The CDR3 sequence: CSVEDHDRPTSGGFNEQFF. The DNA of the CDR3 is TGCAGCGTTGAAGATCATGACAGACCGACTAGCGGGGGATTCAATGAGCAGTTCTTC.

The chain carries TRBV6-1 and TRBJ2-2; weak D call: TRBD2 (5 bases). Germline loops: CDR1 MNHNS, CDR2 SASEGT. This CDR3 is built from 15 residues. V was shortened by 3 bases and J by 7 bases, with 15 bases between the two germline ends. CDR3 bases: TGTGCCAGCAGTGATAATCCGGGGATGAACGGGGAGCTGTTTTTT. This gives the protein CASSDNPGMNGELFF.

V is TRBV7-2 and J is TRBJ1-1, with D unclear. Trimming took off 1 base at V and 7 bases at J, with 16 bases between the two ends. The germline V gene has CDR1 SGHTA and CDR2 FQGNSA. There are 15 residues in the CDR3. The CDR3 loop is CASSLVGGGRGEAFF. The CDR3 region has the DNA TGTGCCAGCAGCTTAGTAGGTGGAGGGCGGGGTGAAGCTTTCTTT.

This clonotype was observed a handful of times. The V call is TRBV18, the J call TRBJ2-7; 7 nucleotides line up with TRBD1. CDR3 length: 14 amino acids. Losses at the gene ends were 2 bases for V and 6 bases for J; bases not matched to a gene: 7. Germline V gives CDR1 KGHSH, CDR2 LQKENI. The CDR3 here is CASSPRGRVSEQYF. The CDR3 bases are TGTGCCAGCTCACCAAGGGGGCGAGTAAGCGAGCAGTACTTC.

The genes are TRBV20-1 and TRBJ1-2; D might be TRBD1 (5 bases). Germline V gives CDR1 DFQATT, CDR2 SNEGSKA (reference sequence). The CDR3 is 12 amino acids. V was clipped by 5 bases and J by 8 bases, with 15 bases between them. CDR3 DNA: TGCAGTGCTCCAAAGGGGAACGGCGGCTACACCTTC. It encodes CSAPKGNGGYTF.

This clonotype has a handful of counts. J is TRBJ1-6 and V is TRBV11-2, with 8 bases aligning to TRBD1. From germline, CDR1 is SGHAT and CDR2 FQNNGV. V gave up 6 bases and J gave up 15 bases; unmatched junction bases: 7. The CDR3 is made up of 12 amino acids. The CDR3 is CASSGTGLDLHF. CDR3 DNA: TGTGCCAGCAGTGGGACAGGCCTGGACCTCCACTTT.